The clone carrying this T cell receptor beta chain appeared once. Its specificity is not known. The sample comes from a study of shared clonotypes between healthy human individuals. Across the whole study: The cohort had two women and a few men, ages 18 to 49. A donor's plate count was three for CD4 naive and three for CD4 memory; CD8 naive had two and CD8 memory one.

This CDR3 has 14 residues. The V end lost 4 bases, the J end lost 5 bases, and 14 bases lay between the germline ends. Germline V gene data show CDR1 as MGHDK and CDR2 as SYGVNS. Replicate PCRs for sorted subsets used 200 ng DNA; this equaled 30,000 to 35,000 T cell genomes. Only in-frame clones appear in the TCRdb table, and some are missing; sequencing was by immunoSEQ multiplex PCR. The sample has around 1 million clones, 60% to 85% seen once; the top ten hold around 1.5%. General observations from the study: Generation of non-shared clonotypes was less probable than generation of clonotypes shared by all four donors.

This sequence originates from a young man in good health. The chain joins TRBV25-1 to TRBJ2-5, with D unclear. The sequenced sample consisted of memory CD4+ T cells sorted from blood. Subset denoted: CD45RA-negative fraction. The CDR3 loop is CASSASLPWETQYF. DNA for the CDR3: TGTGCCAGCAGTGCCTCTCTGCCGTGGGAGACCCAGTACTTC.